Sequencing of this TCR beta chain was carried out in a study of cytomegalovirus exposure and HLA in healthy donors. Study as a whole: T cells numbering around 200 million yielded more than 95 million unique TCR beta sequences in an earlier analysis. Study findings and constraints: For cytomegalovirus status, the classifier reportedly gave diagnoses with high specificity and sensitivity. Several of the most significant clusters were apparently associated with common viral pathogens in a later analysis.

The sample holds a few counts of this clone. The antigen is unknown. The PCR made use of 60 Vbeta and 13 Jbeta primers. Repertoires were generated with immunoSEQ multiplex PCR, while TCRdb's copy carries only in-frame clones and drops some. In the table there are under 200,000 clones, 70% to 80% of which are singletons. The sequence was collected from a male donor in good health and CMV-seropositive. The specimen sequenced was PBMCs.

The CDR3 nucleotides are TGTGCCAGCAGCCGATCAGGGACATTCGCTTTCTTT. Protein product: CASSRSGTFAFF. The J gene is TRBJ1-1, the V gene TRBV7-8; D is possibly TRBD1 (6 bases). V gave up 5 bases and J gave up 11 bases, with 15 bases separating them. The CDR3 has 12 residues. The germline V gene encodes CDR1 SGHVS and CDR2 FQNEAQ. The complete variable domain, with remaining parts taken from reference TRBV7-8 and TRBJ1-1, reads GAGVSQSPRYKVAKRGQDVALRCDPISGHVSLFWYQQALGQGPEFLTYFQNEAQLDKSGLPSDRFFAERPEGSVSTLKIQRTQQEDSAVYLCASSRSGTFAFFGQGTRLTVV.